The next 17 T cell receptor beta chains were all read from a single sample in a study of cytomegalovirus exposure and HLA in healthy donors. The PCR ran on 60 Vbeta and 13 Jbeta primers. Only in-frame clones appear in the TCRdb table, and some are missing; sequencing was by immunoSEQ multiplex PCR. Of about 120,000 clones listed, approximately 75% are singletons. Sample: PBMCs. These receptors came from a man aged 25-45 years in good health and CMV-seronegative.

The chain links TRBV5-1 to TRBJ2-5; D not resolved. CDR3 length: 14 residues. The germline V gene has CDR1 SGHRS and CDR2 YFSETQ. V shed 0 bases and J shed 1 base, with 7 bases lying between them. CDR3 amino acids: CASSLGSGQETQYF. CDR3 in DNA: TGCGCCAGCAGCTTGGGGTCGGGCCAAGAGACCCAGTACTTC.

This rearrangement joins TRBV7-6 to TRBJ1-1, with D uncertain. Germline CDR1 is SGHVS and CDR2 is FNYEAQ. The V gene lost 5 bases and the J gene lost 4 bases, with 14 bases spanning the gap. This CDR3 has 14 amino acids. CDR3 residues: CASSPEVFSTEAFF. CDR3 coding DNA: TGTGCCAGCAGCCCCGAGGTGTTCAGCACTGAAGCTTTCTTT.

The CDR3 loop reads CASGVTGNNQPQHF. CDR3 nucleotide sequence: TGTGCCAGCGGGGTGACAGGGAACAATCAGCCCCAGCATTTT. The chain uses TRBV7-2 and TRBJ1-5; 7 bases map to TRBD1. CDR3 length: 14 amino acids. Germline V CDR1 and CDR2: SGHTA, FQGNSA. Trimming removed 8 bases from V and 3 bases from J; junction bases left unmatched: 7.

This clone turned up a few times. The chain joins TRBV18 to TRBJ1-2; 9 bases are shared with TRBD1. Germline CDR1 KGHSH, CDR2 LQKENI. With V trimmed by 2 bases and J by 1 base, 2 bases remained unmatched. This CDR3 contains 15 residues. In DNA form, the CDR3 reads TGTGCCAGCTCACCAACAGGGGGCGTTAACTATGGCTACACCTTC. Its protein product is CASSPTGGVNYGYTF.

The chain uses TRBV2 and TRBJ1-5, with D maybe TRBD1 (5 bases). The CDR3 contains 14 residues. Trimming removed 2 bases at V and 0 bases at J, with 5 bases between. CDR1 SNHLY and CDR2 FYNNEI come from the germline V gene. CDR3 amino acids: CASSERGSNQPQHF. In DNA form, the CDR3 reads TGTGCCAGCAGTGAAAGGGGTAGCAATCAGCCCCAGCATTTT.

This clone was observed a single time. V gene TRBV9 combines with J gene TRBJ1-2, with unresolved D. Between the trimmed V and J ends, which lost 4 bases and 4 bases, there was a span of 5 bases. CDR3 length: 11 amino acids. Germline lookup yields CDR1 SGDLS and CDR2 YYNGEE. CDR3 sequence: CASSNIYGYTF. CDR3 nucleotides: TGTGCCAGCAGCAACATCTATGGCTACACCTTC.

The V call is TRBV7-2, the J call TRBJ2-7, with D possibly matching TRBD2 (6 bases). The CDR3 covers 15 residues. Trimming removed 5 bases at V and 0 bases at J, with 14 bases between. CDR1 SGHTA and CDR2 FQGNSA come from the germline V gene. CDR3 DNA: TGTGCCAGCAGCCGGGACTTTCAGAGCTCCTACGAGCAGTACTTC. Protein: CASSRDFQSSYEQYF.

The J gene is TRBJ2-7, the V gene TRBV10-3; the D is unclear. V was shortened by 0 bases and J by 3 bases, with 9 bases between the two germline ends. CDR3 length: 14 amino acids. Germline CDR1 and CDR2: ENHRY and SYGVKD. The CDR3 region has the DNA TGTGCCATCAGTGAGTCGTTCGGGTTCTACGAGCAGTACTTC. It yields the protein CAISESFGFYEQYF.

V usage is TRBV7-2 and J usage is TRBJ2-3; the match to TRBD2 covers 9 bases. V shed 5 bases, J shed 6 bases, and the junction held 9 bases outside the gene matches. The CDR3 loop spans 15 amino acids. The germline V gene encodes CDR1 SGHTA and CDR2 FQGNSA. The CDR3 DNA is TGTGCCAGCAGCCCGCGGCGGGGGGGCCGGGATACGCAGTATTTT. Its translation is CASSPRRGGRDTQYF. Based on the CDR3 plus reference TRBV7-2 and TRBJ2-3, the full variable domain is GAGVSQSPSNKVTEKGKDVELRCDPISGHTALYWYRQSLGQGLEFLIYFQGNSAPDKSGLPSDRFSAERTGGSVSTLTIQRTQQEDSAVYLCASSPRRGGRDTQYFGPGTRLTVL.

J is TRBJ2-1 and V is TRBV5-6; 10 positions match TRBD2. The CDR3 runs 15 residues. Germline V gene lookup returns CDR1 SGHDT and CDR2 YYEEEE. Trimming removed 1 base from V and 4 bases from J; junction bases left unmatched: 2. Here the CDR3 DNA reads TGTGCCAGCAGCTTGTTACTAGCGGGGTACAATGAGCAGTTCTTC. This sequence encodes CASSLLLAGYNEQFF.

The chain combines TRBV2 with TRBJ2-2; possibly TRBD1 for D (6 bases). Germline V lookup: CDR1 SNHLY, CDR2 FYNNEI. V was trimmed by 11 bases and J by 2 bases, leaving 15 bases between them. The CDR3 is 14 residues long. CDR3 loop: CAGRGGTNTGELFF. DNA of the CDR3: TGTGCCGGCCGAGGGGGAACCAACACCGGGGAGCTGTTTTTT.

The gene calls are TRBV7-2 and TRBJ2-3, with 12 positions matching TRBD2. The CDR3 has 14 residues. Losses at the gene ends were 6 bases for V and 5 bases for J; bases not matched to a gene: 3. The germline V gene encodes CDR1 SGHTA and CDR2 FQGNSA. CDR3 loop: CASRTSGGIDTQYF. CDR3 in DNA: TGTGCCAGCAGGACTAGCGGGGGTATAGATACGCAGTATTTT.

The V gene is TRBV4-3, the J gene TRBJ2-1, with 11 bases matching TRBD2. Germline CDR1 LGHNA, CDR2 YSLEER. The CDR3 runs to 16 residues. The trim removed 0 bases at V and 7 bases at J, leaving 5 bases unmatched. The chain's CDR3 is CASSQDLAGGLNEQFF. CDR3 nucleotides: TGCGCCAGCAGCCAAGATCTAGCGGGGGGCCTTAATGAGCAGTTCTTC.

The chain carries TRBV11-2 and TRBJ2-5; D is ambiguous. Trimming shortened V by 6 bases and J by 2 bases, and 7 bases separated the two germline ends. The CDR3 extends over 12 amino acids. Germline V gene data show CDR1 as SGHAT and CDR2 as FQNNGV. The CDR3 spells CASRRAQETQYF. CDR3 coding DNA: TGTGCCAGCAGGCGCGCTCAAGAGACCCAGTACTTC.

The V and J genes are TRBV5-1 and TRBJ2-2, with D possibly being TRBD1 (5 bases). Deletions cut 0 bases from V and 7 bases from J, with 19 bases between. Germline V gene lookup returns CDR1 SGHRS and CDR2 YFSETQ. This CDR3 has 17 residues. The CDR3 nucleotides read TGCGCCAGCAGCTTGGCCCCTCTAAGGGGATTTGGCGGGGAGCTGTTTTTT. Residues: CASSLAPLRGFGGELFF.

This chain uses TRBV30 with TRBJ2-3; tentatively, D is TRBD2 (5 bases). V was pared by 7 bases and J by 0 bases, with 14 bases between. This CDR3 spans 14 amino acids. CDR1 and CDR2 (germline): GTSNPN, SVGIG (reference sequence). CDR3 nucleotides: TGTGCCTACGGAGGTCCCTCTAGCACAGATACGCAGTATTTT. Translated, it gives CAYGGPSSTDTQYF.

This clone has just a few counts. The rearrangement uses TRBV19 and TRBJ1-5; tentatively, D is TRBD1 (6 bases). The ends were cut back, 6 bases at V and 4 bases at J, with 13 bases in the middle. The CDR3 has 14 residues. Germline CDR1 and CDR2: LNHDA and SQIVND (reference sequence). Written as DNA, the CDR3 is TGTGCCAGTAGAGCCGACAGGTATAATCAGCCCCAGCATTTT. Residues: CASRADRYNQPQHF.